Listed below are T cell receptor beta chains from one sample, sequenced in a study of T cell responses to AZD1222 COVID-19 vaccine. Produced via immunoSEQ multiplex PCR; TCRdb's table is partial and in-frame only. The sample records 150,000 to 190,000 clones, about nine tenths being singletons. Here the sequenced sample was peripheral blood, taken on day 0 of AZD1222 vaccination. The receptors were gathered from an adult in good health. Both conserved end residues are part of each CDR3. A D gene is named only where the DNA matches it firmly. Size is omitted from some rows. Given values are once, few, many or a class for expanded clones.

clone_size | j_call | v_call | d_call | cdr3_aa | cdr3_nt
. | TRBJ2-7 | TRBV28 | . | CASTEGGLGYEQYF | TGTGCCAGCACTGAGGGGGGCTTAGGCTACGAGCAGTACTTC
. | TRBJ2-7 | TRBV20-1 | . | CSASPPGLDYEQYF | TGCAGTGCTAGTCCCCCCGGCCTAGACTACGAGCAGTACTTC
. | TRBJ2-1 | TRBV10-3 | TRBD1 | CAIGSRDRDFNEQFF | TGTGCCATCGGTAGTCGGGACAGGGATTTTAATGAGCAGTTCTTC
. | TRBJ1-1 | TRBV10-3 | . | CAITPSGTVNTEAFF | TGTGCCATCACTCCCTCCGGGACGGTGAACACTGAAGCTTTCTTT
. | TRBJ1-4 | TRBV5-1 | . | CASSLAVAGRNEKLFF | TGCGCCAGCAGCTTGGCCGTCGCAGGGCGGAATGAAAAACTGTTTTTT
. | TRBJ2-3 | TRBV4-3 | . | CASSQVGNTDTQYF | TGCGCCAGCAGCCAAGTTGGGAACACAGATACGCAGTATTTT
. | TRBJ1-1 | TRBV28 | . | CASSLPGRGEAFF | TGTGCCAGCAGTCTACCAGGCAGGGGTGAAGCTTTCTTT
. | TRBJ2-2 | TRBV27 | . | CASSLTRENTGELFF | TGTGCCAGCAGTTTAACCAGGGAGAACACCGGGGAGCTGTTTTTT
. | TRBJ2-5 | TRBV6-5 | . | CASSYSETRGLETQYF | TGTGCCAGCAGTTACTCCGAGACTAGGGGGTTAGAGACCCAGTACTTC
. | TRBJ1-1 | TRBV19 | . | CASSIIGGATEAFF | TGTGCCAGTAGTATAATTGGGGGAGCCACTGAAGCTTTCTTT
. | TRBJ1-1 | TRBV3-1/TRBV3-2 | . | CASSQDDGIALF | TGTGCCAGCAGCCAAGATGACGGAATAGCCCTCTTT
few | TRBJ2-3 | TRBV6-2/TRBV6-3 | . | CASSYGDTQYF | TGTGCCAGCAGTTACGGGGATACGCAGTATTTT
. | TRBJ2-3 | TRBV28 | . | CASSLSLADYTDTQYF | TGTGCCAGCAGTTTGTCTCTAGCTGACTACACAGATACGCAGTATTTT
. | TRBJ2-7 | TRBV7-3 | TRBD1 | CASSVRQGTEQYF | TGTGCCAGCAGCGTTCGACAGGGAACTGAGCAGTACTTC
. | TRBJ1-1 | TRBV11-2 | TRBD1 | CASSQFPGGSEAFF | TGTGCCAGCAGCCAATTCCCAGGGGGCTCTGAAGCTTTCTTT
. | TRBJ1-2 | TRBV5-4 | . | CASSLARGADGYTF | TGTGCCAGCAGCTTGGCGCGAGGGGCGGATGGCTACACCTTC
. | TRBJ1-6 | TRBV7-2 | . | CASSPGRGNNSPLHF | TGTGCCAGCAGCCCAGGGCGGGGAAATAATTCACCCCTCCACTTT
. | TRBJ1-6 | TRBV6-5 | . | CASRRTGVGNSPLHF | TGTGCCAGCAGACGTACGGGGGTCGGTAATTCACCCCTCCACTTT
once | TRBJ1-3 | TRBV9 | . | CASSVEAGALSGNTIYF | TGTGCCAGCAGCGTAGAGGCAGGGGCCCTCTCTGGAAACACCATATATTTT
once | TRBJ2-4 | TRBV9 | . | CASSARGLPENIQYF | TGTGCCAGCAGCGCGAGGGGTTTGCCCGAAAACATTCAGTACTTC
. | TRBJ2-5 | TRBV30 | . | CAWSGFWPQPDTTQYF | TGTGCCTGGAGTGGGTTCTGGCCCCAGCCCGACACGACCCAGTACTTC
. | TRBJ1-3 | TRBV5-1 | . | CASSLMAGQINTIYF | TGCGCCAGCAGCTTGATGGCCGGACAGATAAACACCATATATTTT
. | TRBJ2-5 | TRBV24-1 | . | CATSDYQGGETQYF | TGTGCCACCAGTGATTATCAGGGTGGAGAGACCCAGTACTTC
. | TRBJ1-2 | TRBV5-6 | . | CASSRAGLDYGYTF | TGTGCCAGCAGCCGGGCGGGGCTGGACTATGGCTACACCTTC
. | TRBJ1-2 | TRBV28 | TRBD1 | CASSQGQLTYGYTF | TGTGCCAGCAGTCAGGGACAGCTAACCTATGGCTACACCTTC
. | TRBJ2-1 | TRBV10-3 | TRBD2 | CAISPGGSYNEQFF | TGTGCCATCTCCCCGGGAGGCTCCTACAATGAGCAGTTCTTC
. | TRBJ1-1 | TRBV28 | TRBD1 | CASRKTGGAEAFF | TGTGCCAGCAGAAAAACAGGGGGGGCTGAAGCTTTCTTT
. | TRBJ1-1 | TRBV29-1 | . | CVCGDTEAFF | TGCGTCTGCGGGGACACTGAAGCTTTCTTT
once | TRBJ2-1 | TRBV5-6 | TRBD2 | CASSLAMTASGGYNEQFF | TGTGCCAGCAGCTTGGCCATGACGGCTAGCGGGGGATACAATGAGCAGTTCTTC
. | TRBJ1-2 | TRBV5-6 | TRBD1 | CASSLLTGDFYGYTF | TGTGCCAGCAGCTTGTTGACAGGGGATTTTTATGGCTACACCTTC
. | TRBJ2-4 | TRBV3-1/TRBV3-2 | TRBD1 | CASSRGQGINIQYF | TGTGCCAGCAGCCGGGGACAGGGTATAAACATTCAGTACTTC
few | TRBJ2-7 | TRBV4-3 | TRBD1 | CASSAGTGDHYEQYF | TGCGCCAGCTCTGCCGGGACAGGGGACCACTACGAGCAGTACTTC
. | TRBJ2-1 | TRBV7-8 | TRBD2 | CASSLEWELAGGYEQFF | TGTGCCAGCAGCTTAGAGTGGGAACTAGCGGGAGGATATGAGCAGTTCTTC
once | TRBJ2-3 | TRBV7-3 | TRBD2 | CASSLRGAGVSGDTQYF | TGTGCCAGCAGCTTAAGGGGAGCGGGAGTTTCGGGAGATACGCAGTATTTT
. | TRBJ1-2 | TRBV13 | . | CASSSDRGGYGYTF | TGTGCCAGCAGCTCGGACAGAGGTGGCTATGGCTACACCTTC
. | TRBJ1-2 | TRBV5-6 | TRBD1 | CASSPGEGASGYTF | TGTGCCAGCAGTCCAGGGGAGGGGGCAAGCGGCTACACCTTC
once | TRBJ1-1 | TRBV29-1 | . | CSGDGAMNTEAFF | TGCAGCGGGGACGGGGCCATGAACACTGAAGCTTTCTTT
. | TRBJ2-7 | TRBV11-2 | . | CASSDRGPYEQYF | TGTGCCAGCAGCGATCGTGGGCCCTACGAGCAGTACTTC
once | TRBJ2-1 | TRBV4-1 | TRBD2 | CASSQGPLAGVGYEQFF | TGCGCCAGCAGCCAAGGGCCTCTAGCGGGAGTTGGCTATGAGCAGTTCTTC
. | TRBJ2-1 | TRBV7-3 | . | CASSKDSGAENEQFF | TGTGCCAGCAGCAAAGATAGCGGAGCGGAGAATGAGCAGTTCTTC
once | TRBJ1-5 | TRBV30 | . | CAWSKGRGNQPQHF | TGTGCCTGGAGTAAGGGCAGGGGTAATCAGCCCCAGCATTTT
. | TRBJ1-1 | TRBV5-6 | TRBD1 | CASSWTGGGTEAFF | TGTGCCAGCAGCTGGACAGGGGGAGGCACTGAAGCTTTCTTT
few | TRBJ1-2 | TRBV5-1 | . | CASSLAFGLLYGYTF | TGCGCCAGCAGCTTGGCCTTTGGACTGCTCTATGGCTACACCTTC
. | TRBJ1-6 | TRBV5-1 | . | CASSFGDSGSPLHF | TGCGCCAGCAGCTTTGGAGACTCTGGGTCACCCCTCCACTTT
. | TRBJ2-6 | TRBV24-1 | TRBD1 | CATSDRDRSGANVLTF | TGTGCCACCAGTGATCGGGACAGGTCTGGGGCCAACGTCCTGACTTTC
. | TRBJ1-5 | TRBV4-1 | . | CASSSWGDGQPQHF | TGCGCCAGCAGCTCCTGGGGGGACGGTCAGCCCCAGCATTTT
. | TRBJ1-2 | TRBV28 | . | CASSSRGDGYTF | TGTGCCAGCAGTTCGAGGGGGGACGGCTACACCTTC
once | TRBJ2-3 | TRBV24-1 | . | CATSDPARAPDTQYF | TGTGCCACCAGTGACCCCGCCAGGGCCCCAGATACGCAGTATTTT
. | TRBJ2-3 | TRBV18 | TRBD2 | CASSPGPGLAGSARSTDTQYF | TGTGCCAGCTCACCCGGACCGGGGCTAGCGGGAAGCGCACGTAGCACAGATACGCAGTATTTT
. | TRBJ2-1 | TRBV3-1/TRBV3-2 | . | CASSQGGIYNEQFF | TGTGCCAGCAGCCAAGGAGGGATTTACAATGAGCAGTTCTTC
. | TRBJ2-5 | TRBV5-1 | TRBD2 | CASSLGSGRAKETQYF | TGCGCCAGCAGCTTGGGAAGCGGGAGGGCCAAAGAGACCCAGTACTTC
. | TRBJ2-7 | TRBV19 | . | CASSMNRELRAVF | TGTGCCAGTAGTATGAACAGGGAGCTACGAGCAGTCTTC
. | TRBJ2-2 | TRBV20-1 | TRBD1 | CSASSLGQGRGSGELFF | TGCAGTGCTAGTTCACTGGGACAGGGTAGAGGAAGCGGGGAGCTGTTTTTT
few | TRBJ1-6 | TRBV12-3/TRBV12-4 | . | CASSLAIESPLHF | TGTGCCAGCAGTTTAGCGATTGAATCACCCCTCCACTTT
. | TRBJ2-3 | TRBV7-8 | TRBD2 | CASSYRTSPTDTQYF | TGTGCCAGCAGCTACAGGACTAGCCCCACAGATACGCAGTATTTT
. | TRBJ2-7 | TRBV6-2/TRBV6-3 | . | CASSYGPWEQYF | TGTGCCAGCAGTTACGGCCCATGGGAGCAGTACTTC
few | TRBJ2-7 | TRBV7-9 | TRBD2 | CASSLGSGSPYEQYF | TGTGCCAGCAGCTTAGGTAGCGGGAGCCCCTACGAGCAGTACTTC
. | TRBJ2-5 | TRBV7-7 | TRBD2 | CASSRGLAGVETQYF | TGTGCTAGCAGCCGCGGACTAGCGGGAGTAGAGACCCAGTACTTC